Presented here are 20 T cell receptor beta chains from one specimen sequenced in a study of OX40 agonist ivuxolimab in advanced cancers. The repertoire was sequenced with immunoSEQ multiplex PCR; TCRdb's copy has only in-frame clones and lacks some. The table lists about 54,000 clones, just under 85% of them singletons, with 1.2% in the top ten. Sequences were derived from CD4+ or CD8+ T cells sorted from blood, sampled in a trial of the OX40 agonist ivuxolimab. The receptors shown here come from an adult with an advanced solid tumor such as melanoma, head and neck, liver or kidney cancer.

This clone was detected a few times. The rearrangement joins TRBV28 to TRBJ2-7, with D maybe TRBD1 (5 bases). Germline CDR1 is MDHEN and CDR2 is SYDVKM. The V end lost 2 bases, the J end lost 7 bases, and 12 bases lay between the germline ends. The CDR3 spans 13 residues. CDR3 loop: CASSLRPGWEQYF. The CDR3 nucleotides are TGTGCCAGCAGTTTAAGGCCAGGGTGGGAGCAGTACTTC. Looking up the rest from reference TRBV28 and TRBJ2-7 gives the full variable domain: DVKVTQSSRYLVKRTGEKVFLECVQDMDHENMFWYRQDPGLGLRLIYFSYDVKMKEKGDIPEGYSVSREKKERFSLILESASTNQTSMYLCASSLRPGWEQYFGPGTRLTVT.

V is TRBV6-5 and J is TRBJ1-2; 7 nucleotides match TRBD1. The CDR3 contains 15 residues. Germline-derived CDR1 and CDR2 are MNHEY and SVGAGI. Unmatched junction bases numbered 10, after V lost 5 bases and J lost 4 bases. The CDR3 DNA reads TGTGCCAGCAGTGGTGTTAGACAGGGACGCTATGGCTACACCTTC. Translated, it gives CASSGVRQGRYGYTF.

This clone has only a few counts. The CDR3 loop reads CASSVKGLNEQFF. The DNA of the CDR3 is TGTGCCAGCAGTGTAAAGGGGCTCAATGAGCAGTTCTTC. The chain carries TRBV6-1 and TRBJ2-1, with TRBD1 as a possible D gene (5 bases). The CDR3 length is 13 residues. CDR1 MNHNS and CDR2 SASEGT come from the germline V gene. Trimming left V 4 bases short and J 6 bases short, with 10 bases between.

The rearrangement uses TRBV5-4 and TRBJ2-5; 10 bases match TRBD2. Germline V gene data show CDR1 as SGHNT and CDR2 as YYREEE (reference sequence). Germline trimming cut 4 bases from V and 5 bases from J; bases unmatched to any gene: 11. The CDR3 runs to 16 residues. The CDR3 sequence: CASSPNSAGGPETQYF. In DNA, the CDR3 is TGTGCCAGCAGCCCGAACTCAGCGGGAGGGCCGGAGACCCAGTACTTC.

The chain links TRBV5-1 to TRBJ2-1, with 10 bases aligning to TRBD2. J was trimmed by 8 bases and V by 0 bases; bases with no gene match: 11. This CDR3 has 17 amino acids. The germline CDR1 and CDR2 sequences are SGHRS and YFSETQ. CDR3 residues: CASSLGTSGGFVDEQFF. In nucleotides, the CDR3 is TGCGCCAGCAGCTTGGGGACTAGCGGAGGATTTGTCGATGAGCAGTTCTTC.

The rearrangement joins TRBV2 to TRBJ1-2; D unresolved. The CDR3 has 14 amino acids. CDR1 is SNHLY, CDR2 FYNNEI, per germline. The V and J ends lost 5 bases and 7 bases respectively, with 17 bases between them. The CDR3 spells CASSFGREARGYTF. The CDR3 nucleotides are TGTGCCAGCAGTTTCGGGCGAGAGGCGCGTGGCTACACCTTC.

This clone was found once. J is TRBJ2-7 and V is TRBV29-1, with D possibly called TRBD1 or TRBD2 (5 bases each). This CDR3 contains 11 residues. V was shortened by 3 bases and J by 5 bases, with 8 bases between the two germline ends. Germline V lookup: CDR1 SQVTM, CDR2 ANQGSEA. The CDR3 nucleotides read TGCAGCGTTGATCGGGGCCACGAGCAGTACTTC. Its translation: CSVDRGHEQYF.

J is TRBJ1-5 and V is TRBV19; 7 positions agree with TRBD1. From germline, CDR1 is LNHDA and CDR2 SQIVND (reference sequence). With V trimmed by 5 bases and J by 3 bases, 10 bases remained unmatched. There are 16 residues in the CDR3. CDR3 protein: CASSPFADRVNQPQHF. CDR3 nucleotides: TGTGCCAGTAGTCCTTTTGCCGACAGGGTCAATCAGCCCCAGCATTTT. The full variable domain, completed using reference TRBV19 and TRBJ1-5, is DGGITQSPKYLFRKEGQNVTLSCEQNLNHDAMYWYRQDPGQGLRLIYYSQIVNDFQKGDIAEGYSVSREKKESFPLTVTSAQKNPTAFYLCASSPFADRVNQPQHFGDGTRLSIL.

The chain links TRBV11-2 to TRBJ2-7; TRBD2 might be the D (7 bases). V was shortened by 3 bases and J by 2 bases, with 11 bases between the two germline ends. Germline CDR1 SGHAT, CDR2 FQNNGV. The CDR3 is 14 amino acids. CDR3 sequence (DNA): TGTGCCAGCAGCTTGGGGGGGGCCGCCTACGAGCAGTACTTC. It yields the protein CASSLGGAAYEQYF.

V is TRBV27 and J is TRBJ2-7, with 11 bases fitting TRBD2. Germline CDR1 is MNHEY and CDR2 is SMNVEV (reference sequence). Germline trimming cut 6 bases from V and 0 bases from J; bases unmatched to any gene: 16. CDR3 length: 19 residues. CDR3 DNA: TGTGCCAGCAGCCGCATAACCGGGACTAGCGGTGATTACTCCTACGAGCAGTACTTC. Residues: CASSRITGTSGDYSYEQYF.

A single count supports this clone. The CDR3 DNA reads as TGTGCCAGCTCACCCACCCCATCCTACAATGAGCAGTTCTTC. Amino acid sequence: CASSPTPSYNEQFF. The chain couples TRBV18 to TRBJ2-1; the D is unclear. V was cut by 3 bases and J by 1 base, with 7 bases left in between. The CDR3 sequence is 14 residues long. Germline CDR1 reads KGHSH; CDR2 reads LQKENI.

The chain carries TRBV11-3 and TRBJ2-3; 10 bases align to TRBD2. The V gene's germline CDR1 is SGHNT and CDR2 YENEEA. This CDR3 contains 14 residues. Germline trimming cut 5 bases from V and 4 bases from J; bases unmatched to any gene: 3. The CDR3 DNA reads TGTGCCAGCAGCGGGACTAGCGAACCAGATACGCAGTATTTT. Its protein product is CASSGTSEPDTQYF.

The J gene is TRBJ2-3, the V gene TRBV14, with 9 bases lining up with TRBD1. This CDR3 has 18 amino acids. J was trimmed by 5 bases and V by 3 bases; bases with no gene match: 15. Germline loops: CDR1 SGHDN, CDR2 FVKESK. This chain's CDR3 is CASSHSYAHRGPEDTQYF. The CDR3 coding sequence is TGTGCCAGCAGCCATTCCTACGCCCACAGGGGGCCTGAAGATACGCAGTATTTT.

This clone showed up just a few times. DNA for the CDR3: TGTGCCACGGTCCACAGCTCCTACAATGAGCAGTTCTTC. This encodes CATVHSSYNEQFF. The chain couples TRBV28 to TRBJ2-1, with D unresolved. Germline assignment: CDR1 MDHEN and CDR2 SYDVKM. The germline V and J ends were trimmed by 10 bases and 0 bases, with 10 bases remaining between them. This CDR3 is 13 amino acids long.

A few counts support this clone. This chain uses TRBV20-1 with TRBJ2-1; D call uncertain. The V gene lost 5 bases and the J gene lost 4 bases, with 6 bases spanning the gap. Germline V gene sequence: CDR1 DFQATT, CDR2 SNEGSKA (reference sequence). The CDR3 spans 11 residues. The CDR3 bases are TGCAGTGCTCGCCTTTACAATGAGCAGTTCTTC. It codes for CSARLYNEQFF.

This chain joins TRBV2 and TRBJ1-2; D is unclear. Trimming stripped 4 bases from V and 3 bases from J, with 12 bases between. This CDR3 comprises 14 residues. CDR1 and CDR2 from the germline V gene are SNHLY and FYNNEI. As DNA, the CDR3 is TGTGCCAGCAGTGTCCGCGGGTCAGACTATGGCTACACCTTC. Its protein product is CASSVRGSDYGYTF.

This clone was observed a single time. This chain links TRBV5-8 with TRBJ2-2; tentative D call: TRBD2 (6 bases). Trimming took 6 bases from V and 3 from J, leaving 18 bases between them. The germline V gene has CDR1 SGHTS and CDR2 YDEGEE. This CDR3 spans 16 amino acids. CDR3 DNA: TGTGCCAGCACACTAGCTGTAGCGTACGACACCGGGGAGCTGTTTTTT. This encodes CASTLAVAYDTGELFF. Full variable domain (missing parts from reference TRBV5-8 and TRBJ2-2): EAGVTQSPTHLIKTRGQQATLRCSPISGHTSVYWYQQALGLGLQFLLWYDEGEERNRGNFPPRFSGRQFPNYSSELNVNALELEDSALYLCASTLAVAYDTGELFFGEGSRLTVL.

This clone came up once. The chain links TRBV28 to TRBJ2-7, with a tentative D call TRBD1 (6 bases). The CDR3 is 14 residues long. Germline CDR1 reads MDHEN; CDR2 reads SYDVKM. V was shortened by 4 bases and J by 6 bases, with 16 bases between the two germline ends. CDR3 nucleotide sequence: TGTGCCAGCAGTTCCACCCCAACAGGGTCCGAGCAGTACTTC. The encoded protein is CASSSTPTGSEQYF.

This clone was counted a single time. The chain is built from TRBV5-1 and TRBJ2-1; no firm D call. Germline V gene sequence: CDR1 SGHRS, CDR2 YFSETQ. This CDR3 has 15 amino acids. Trimming left V 4 bases short and J 0 bases short, with 11 bases between. Here the CDR3 reads CASSPVADSYNEQFF. The CDR3 region has the DNA TGCGCCAGCAGCCCTGTCGCGGACTCCTACAATGAGCAGTTCTTC.

The genes are TRBV5-1 and TRBJ1-1; D may be TRBD1 (5 bases). The CDR3 is 13 amino acids. Germline CDR1 and CDR2: SGHRS and YFSETQ. V lost 4 bases to trimming and J lost 2 bases, with 9 bases between them. The CDR3 DNA reads as TGCGCCAGCAGCGCGGACATCAACACTGAAGCTTTCTTT. Translated: CASSADINTEAFF.